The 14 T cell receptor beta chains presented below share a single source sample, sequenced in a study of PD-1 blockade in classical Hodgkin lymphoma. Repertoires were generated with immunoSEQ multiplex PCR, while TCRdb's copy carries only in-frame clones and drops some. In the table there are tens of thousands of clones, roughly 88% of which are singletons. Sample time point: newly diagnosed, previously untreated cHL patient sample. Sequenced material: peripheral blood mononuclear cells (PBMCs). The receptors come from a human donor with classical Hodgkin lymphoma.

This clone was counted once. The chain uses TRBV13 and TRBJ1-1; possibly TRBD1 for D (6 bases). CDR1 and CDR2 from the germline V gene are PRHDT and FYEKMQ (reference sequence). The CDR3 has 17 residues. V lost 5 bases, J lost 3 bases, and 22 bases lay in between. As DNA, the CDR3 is TGTGCCAGCAGCACCCGCGGGCGGGGGCTTTATGACACTGAAGCTTTCTTT. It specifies CASSTRGRGLYDTEAFF.

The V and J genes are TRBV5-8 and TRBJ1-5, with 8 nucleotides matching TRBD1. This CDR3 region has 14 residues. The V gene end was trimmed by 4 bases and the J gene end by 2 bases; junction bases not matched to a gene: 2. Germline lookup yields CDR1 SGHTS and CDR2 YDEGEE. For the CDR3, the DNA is TGTGCCAGCAGCCTGGACAGGGGCAATCAGCCCCAGCATTTT. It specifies CASSLDRGNQPQHF. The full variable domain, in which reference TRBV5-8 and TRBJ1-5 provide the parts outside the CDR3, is EAGVTQSPTHLIKTRGQQATLRCSPISGHTSVYWYQQALGLGLQFLLWYDEGEERNRGNFPPRFSGRQFPNYSSELNVNALELEDSALYLCASSLDRGNQPQHFGDGTRLSIL.

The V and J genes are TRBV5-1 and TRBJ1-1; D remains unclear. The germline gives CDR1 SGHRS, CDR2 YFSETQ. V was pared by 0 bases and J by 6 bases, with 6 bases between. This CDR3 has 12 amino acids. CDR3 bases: TGCGCCAGCAGCTTGGAATGGCCTGAAGCTTTCTTT. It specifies CASSLEWPEAFF.

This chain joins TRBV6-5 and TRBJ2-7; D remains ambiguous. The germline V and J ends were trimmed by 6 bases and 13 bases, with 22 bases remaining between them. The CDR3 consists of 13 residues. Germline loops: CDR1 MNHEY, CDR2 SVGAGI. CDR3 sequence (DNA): TGTGCCAGCAGGCAAACAGCAAAAGGTCCGCCATACGTC. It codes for CASRQTAKGPPYV.

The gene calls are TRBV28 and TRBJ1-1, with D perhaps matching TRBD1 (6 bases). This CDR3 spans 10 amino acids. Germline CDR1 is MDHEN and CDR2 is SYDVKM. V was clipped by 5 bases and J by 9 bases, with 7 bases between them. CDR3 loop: CASSGTKAFF. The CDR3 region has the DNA TGTGCCAGCAGTGGGACAAAAGCTTTCTTT.

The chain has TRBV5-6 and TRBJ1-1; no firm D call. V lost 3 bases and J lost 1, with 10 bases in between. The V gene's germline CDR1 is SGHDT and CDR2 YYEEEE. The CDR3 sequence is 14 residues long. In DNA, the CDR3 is TGTGCCAGCAGCTATCCTAGGGAGAACACTGAAGCTTTCTTT. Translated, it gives CASSYPRENTEAFF.

Here the CDR3 reads CASRSTNNQPQHF. The CDR3 nucleotides are TGTGCCAGTCGAAGCACCAATAATCAGCCCCAGCATTTT. This chain joins TRBV6-1 and TRBJ1-5; D is uncertain. Germline values: CDR1 MNHNS, CDR2 SASEGT. V was clipped by 9 bases and J by 4 bases, with 13 bases between them. The length of the CDR3 is 13 residues.

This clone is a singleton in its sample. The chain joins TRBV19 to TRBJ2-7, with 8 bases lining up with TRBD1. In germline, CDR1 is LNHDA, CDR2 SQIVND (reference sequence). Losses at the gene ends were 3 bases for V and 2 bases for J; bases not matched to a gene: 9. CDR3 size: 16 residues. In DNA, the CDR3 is TGTGCCAGTAGTATGGGGAGACAGGGGCCTCCCTACGAGCAGTACTTC. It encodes CASSMGRQGPPYEQYF. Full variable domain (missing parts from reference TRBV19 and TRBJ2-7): DGGITQSPKYLFRKEGQNVTLSCEQNLNHDAMYWYRQDPGQGLRLIYYSQIVNDFQKGDIAEGYSVSREKKESFPLTVTSAQKNPTAFYLCASSMGRQGPPYEQYFGPGTRLTVT.

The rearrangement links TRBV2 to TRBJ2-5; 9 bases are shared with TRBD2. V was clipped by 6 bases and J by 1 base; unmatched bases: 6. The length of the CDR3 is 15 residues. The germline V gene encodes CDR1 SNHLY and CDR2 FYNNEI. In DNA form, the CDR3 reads TGTGCCAGCAGCCGACTAGCGGTCCTCCAAGAGACCCAGTACTTC. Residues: CASSRLAVLQETQYF.

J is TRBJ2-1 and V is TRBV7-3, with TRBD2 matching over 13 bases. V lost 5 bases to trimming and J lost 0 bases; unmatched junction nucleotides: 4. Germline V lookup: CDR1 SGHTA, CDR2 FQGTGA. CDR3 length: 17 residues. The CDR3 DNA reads TGTGCCAGCAGCCCGGGACTAGCGGGGAGCTCCTACAATGAGCAGTTCTTC. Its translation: CASSPGLAGSSYNEQFF.

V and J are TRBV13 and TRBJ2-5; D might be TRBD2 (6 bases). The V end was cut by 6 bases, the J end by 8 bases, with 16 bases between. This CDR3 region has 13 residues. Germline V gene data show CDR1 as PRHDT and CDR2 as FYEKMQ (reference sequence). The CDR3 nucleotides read TGTGCCAGCAGTTTGGGACTCCGGAACACCCAGTACTTC. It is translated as CASSLGLRNTQYF.

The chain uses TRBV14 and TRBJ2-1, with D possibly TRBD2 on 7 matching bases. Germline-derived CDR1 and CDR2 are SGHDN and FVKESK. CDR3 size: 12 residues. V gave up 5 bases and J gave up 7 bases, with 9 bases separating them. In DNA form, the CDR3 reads TGTGCCAGCAGCAGGGGGGGGAATGAGCAGTTCTTC. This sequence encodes CASSRGGNEQFF.

CDR3 coding DNA: TGTGCCAGCAGCCACGGGACTAGCGGGAGTGTTGAGCAGTTCTTC. It is translated as CASSHGTSGSVEQFF. The rearrangement links TRBV7-9 to TRBJ2-1; 14 bases match TRBD2. Germline CDR1 SEHNR, CDR2 FQNEAQ (reference sequence). The CDR3 sequence is 15 residues long. J gave up 9 bases and V 5 bases, and 6 bases lay outside the gene matches.

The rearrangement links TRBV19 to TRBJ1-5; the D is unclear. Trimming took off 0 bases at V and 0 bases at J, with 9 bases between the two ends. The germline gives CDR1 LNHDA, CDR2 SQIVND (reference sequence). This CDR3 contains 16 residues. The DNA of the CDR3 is TGTGCCAGTAGTATAGATCCAGCTAATAGCAATCAGCCCCAGCATTTT. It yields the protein CASSIDPANSNQPQHF.